One sample yielded the 2 T cell receptor beta chains listed below, sequenced in a study of shared T cell receptors in the human thymus. The data were produced by immunoSEQ multiplex PCR, yet TCRdb's version contains in-frame clones alone and is incomplete. This table holds hundreds of thousands of clones, over 75% found once. This sample was shared with a second study, whose subject was human thymus T cells.

Sequenced: thymocytes. Receptors were obtained from a boy in the first two years of life with a congenital heart defect.

This rearrangement joins TRBV6-1 to TRBJ1-1, with D perhaps matching TRBD1 (6 bases). CDR3 length equals 18 residues. The V and J ends lost 1 base and 4 bases respectively, with 22 bases between them. CDR1 and CDR2 (germline): MNHNS, SASEGT. CDR3 amino acids: CASSEVTIRTEMGTEAFF. In DNA form, the CDR3 reads TGTGCCAGCAGTGAAGTGACGATCAGGACAGAGATGGGCACTGAAGCTTTCTTT.

The chain links TRBV30 to TRBJ2-2; TRBD1 matches at 12 bases. Germline assignment: CDR1 GTSNPN and CDR2 SVGIG (reference sequence). The length of the CDR3 is 17 residues. The V and J ends lost 3 bases and 7 bases, in that order; junction bases with no gene match: 12. CDR3 bases: TGTGCCTGGAGCGACGCCGGGACAGGGGGCTGGAGCGGGGAGCTGTTTTTT. Encoded protein: CAWSDAGTGGWSGELFF.